Given below is one TCR beta chain in context. Its specificity is not known. This entry comes from a study of T cell responses to AZD1222 COVID-19 vaccine. Germline V gene sequence: CDR1 SGHTA, CDR2 FQGNSA. The germline V and J ends were trimmed by 3 bases and 0 bases, with 9 bases remaining between them. The CDR3 is made up of 14 amino acids. Study-wide findings and caveats: Among the donors, most were white British and more were female, and clonal diversity was possibly underestimated. Targeting of unmutated variant regions was reportedly seen in nearly half of spike-specific TCRs. AZD1222 recipients seropositive at baseline numbered only six.

Produced via immunoSEQ multiplex PCR; TCRdb's table is partial and in-frame only. The sample carries some 160,000 clones, more than 90% recorded once. This chain links TRBV7-2 with TRBJ2-7; the D gene is possibly TRBD2 (5 bases). Material: peripheral blood, obtained on day 0 of AZD1222 vaccination. The receptor was derived from an adult in good health. The CDR3 reads CASSFDYSSYEQYF. The CDR3 nucleotides read TGTGCCAGCAGCTTCGACTACAGCTCCTACGAGCAGTACTTC.